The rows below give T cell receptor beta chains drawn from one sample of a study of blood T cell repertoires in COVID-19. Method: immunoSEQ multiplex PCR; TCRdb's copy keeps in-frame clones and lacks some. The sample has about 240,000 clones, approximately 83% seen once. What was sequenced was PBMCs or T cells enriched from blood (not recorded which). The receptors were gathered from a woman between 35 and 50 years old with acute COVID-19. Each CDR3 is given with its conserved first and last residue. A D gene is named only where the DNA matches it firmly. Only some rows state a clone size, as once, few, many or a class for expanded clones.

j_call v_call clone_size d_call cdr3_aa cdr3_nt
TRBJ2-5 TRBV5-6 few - CASSLRETQYF TGTGCCAGCAGCTTGCGGGAGACCCAGTACTTC
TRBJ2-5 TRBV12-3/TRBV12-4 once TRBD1 CASSPRQGQTQYF TGTGCCAGCAGTCCCCGACAGGGACAGACCCAGTACTTC
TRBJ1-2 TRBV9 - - CASSEGGIGYTF TGTGCCAGCAGCGAGGGCGGGATCGGCTACACCTTC
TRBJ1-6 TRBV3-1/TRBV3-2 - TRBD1 CASSQGSPGQVNSPLHF TGTGCCAGCAGCCAAGGTTCCCCAGGACAGGTCAATTCACCCCTCCACTTT
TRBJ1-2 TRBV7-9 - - CASSPDQRLGNYGYTF TGTGCCAGCAGCCCTGACCAAAGACTGGGTAACTATGGCTACACCTTC
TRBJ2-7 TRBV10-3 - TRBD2 CAISESRAGAYEQYF TGTGCCATCAGTGAGTCCCGAGCGGGGGCCTACGAGCAGTACTTC
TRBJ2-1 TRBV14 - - CASSHLRQLKNEQFF TGTGCCAGCAGCCACCTGCGACAGTTAAAGAATGAGCAGTTCTTC
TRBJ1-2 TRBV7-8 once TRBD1 CASSLTGAMDYGYTF TGTGCCAGCAGCTTAACAGGGGCAATGGACTATGGCTACACCTTC
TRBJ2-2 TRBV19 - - CASTPYRAGTGELFF TGTGCCAGTACACCTTACAGGGCTGGAACCGGGGAGCTGTTTTTT
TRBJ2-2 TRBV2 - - CASSGNRETTGELFF TGTGCCAGCAGTGGGAACAGGGAGACCACCGGGGAGCTGTTTTTT
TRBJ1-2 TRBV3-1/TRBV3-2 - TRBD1 CASSQDLNRGRGYTF TGTGCCAGCAGCCAAGATTTGAACAGGGGAAGAGGCTACACCTTC
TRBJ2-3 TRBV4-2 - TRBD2 CASSQETSGGTDTQYF TGTGCCAGCAGCCAAGAGACTAGCGGGGGTACAGATACGCAGTATTTT
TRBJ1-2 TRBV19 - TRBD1 CASRSGTGSYGYTF TGTGCCAGTAGATCCGGGACAGGATCCTATGGCTACACCTTC
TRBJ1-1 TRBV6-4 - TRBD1 CASSAGQATEAFF TGTGCCAGCAGTGCCGGACAGGCCACTGAAGCTTTCTTT
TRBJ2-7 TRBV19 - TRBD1 CASSASGTGSYEQYF TGTGCCAGTAGTGCTTCCGGGACAGGCTCCTACGAGCAGTACTTC
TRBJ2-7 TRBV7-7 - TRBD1 CASSLGDSNSYEQYF TGTGCTAGCAGCTTAGGGGACAGTAACTCCTACGAGCAGTACTTC
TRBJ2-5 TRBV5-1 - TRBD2 CASSFAGGTQETQYF TGCGCCAGCAGCTTCGCGGGAGGGACCCAAGAGACCCAGTACTTC
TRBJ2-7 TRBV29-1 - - CSVEDSMWGAYEQYF TGCAGCGTTGAAGATTCAATGTGGGGGGCCTACGAGCAGTACTTC
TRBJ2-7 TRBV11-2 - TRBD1 CASTRGPGGYEQYF TGTGCCAGCACCCGAGGCCCAGGGGGCTACGAGCAGTACTTC
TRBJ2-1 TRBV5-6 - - CASSLAASGEQFF TGTGCCAGCAGCTTGGCCGCTTCGGGTGAGCAGTTCTTC
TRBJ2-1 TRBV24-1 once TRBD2 CATSDTRRDRTSGRELFF TGTGCCACCAGTGATACGCGCCGGGACAGGACTAGCGGGAGAGAGCTGTTCTTC
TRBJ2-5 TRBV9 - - CASSVSGGQYQETQYF TGTGCCAGCAGCGTATCAGGGGGGCAGTACCAAGAGACCCAGTACTTC
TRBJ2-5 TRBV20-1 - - CSASYYVSRQETQYF TGCAGTGCTAGTTACTACGTATCTCGTCAAGAGACCCAGTACTTC
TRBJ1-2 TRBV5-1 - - CASSLESVAIYGYTF TGCGCCAGCAGCTTGGAGTCCGTAGCTATCTATGGCTACACCTTC
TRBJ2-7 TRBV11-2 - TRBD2 CASSYAGGGFYEQYF TGTGCCAGCAGCTACGCGGGGGGAGGGTTCTACGAGCAGTACTTC
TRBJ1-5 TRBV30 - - CAWSSPGVSNQPQHF TGTGCCTGGAGTTCTCCCGGGGTGAGCAATCAGCCCCAGCATTTT
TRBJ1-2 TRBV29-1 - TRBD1 CSAPGQGNYGYTF TGCAGCGCGCCCGGACAGGGGAACTATGGCTACACCTTC
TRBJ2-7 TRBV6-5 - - CASTLHTEYEQYF TGTGCCAGCACACTCCATACAGAGTACGAGCAGTACTTC
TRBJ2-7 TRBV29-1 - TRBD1 CSGRQGDTYEQYF TGCAGCGGAAGACAGGGGGATACTTACGAGCAGTACTTC